This T cell receptor (beta chain) was recovered during a study of CD8 T cells in ankylosing spondylitis. Study-level findings and limits: A TCR beta motif of about eight highly homologous variants appeared characteristic of ankylosing spondylitis blood.

This clonotype was seen repeatedly, ten times or more. What it binds is not known. The germline gives CDR1 SGHRS, CDR2 YFSETQ. CDR3 length equals 17 residues. V lost 2 bases and J lost 5; bases outside the gene matches: 11. One entry per CDR3 protein, called by TCRdb with MiXCR from the 5' RACE reads. The table shows 250,000 or so distinct CDR3 sequences, with 18% occurring only once. The V gene is TRBV5-1, the J gene TRBJ2-2; 8 bases map to TRBD1. The sequencing input was blood, either unsorted or a sorted T cell fraction (not recorded which). This clonotype was obtained from a male donor with ankylosing spondylitis or in good health (not recorded which). The CDR3 coding sequence is TGCGCCAGCAGCTTTTGGGCGGCAGGGGGCTATACCGGGGAGCTGTTTTTT. Translated: CASSFWAAGGYTGELFF.